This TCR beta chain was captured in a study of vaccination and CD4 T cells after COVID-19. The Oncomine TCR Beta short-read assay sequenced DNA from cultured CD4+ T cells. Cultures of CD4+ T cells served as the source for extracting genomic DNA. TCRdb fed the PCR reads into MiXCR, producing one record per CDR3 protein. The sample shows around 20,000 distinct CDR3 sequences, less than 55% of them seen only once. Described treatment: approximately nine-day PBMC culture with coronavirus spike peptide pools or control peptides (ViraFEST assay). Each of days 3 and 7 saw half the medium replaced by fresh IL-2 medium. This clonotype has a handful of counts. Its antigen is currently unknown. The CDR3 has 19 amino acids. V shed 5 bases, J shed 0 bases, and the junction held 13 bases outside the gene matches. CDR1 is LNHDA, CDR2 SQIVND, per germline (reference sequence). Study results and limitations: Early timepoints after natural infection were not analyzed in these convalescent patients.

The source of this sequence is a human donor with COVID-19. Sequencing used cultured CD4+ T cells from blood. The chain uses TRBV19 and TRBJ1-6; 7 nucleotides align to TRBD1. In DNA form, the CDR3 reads TGTGCCAGTAGTGAGCCGCTTGTGACAGGGCACTCCTATAATTCACCCCTCCACTTT. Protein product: CASSEPLVTGHSYNSPLHF.